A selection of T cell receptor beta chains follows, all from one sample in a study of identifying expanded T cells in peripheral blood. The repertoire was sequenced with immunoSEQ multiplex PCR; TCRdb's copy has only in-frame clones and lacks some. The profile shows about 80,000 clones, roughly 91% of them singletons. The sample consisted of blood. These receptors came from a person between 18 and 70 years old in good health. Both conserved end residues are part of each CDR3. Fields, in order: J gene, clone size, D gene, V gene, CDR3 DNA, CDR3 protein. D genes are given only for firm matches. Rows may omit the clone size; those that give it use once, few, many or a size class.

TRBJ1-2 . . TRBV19 TGTGCCAGTAGTATAGCGACAGGAGGTGGCTATGGCTACACCTTC CASSIATGGGYGYTF
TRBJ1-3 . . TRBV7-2 TGTGCCAGCAGCTTAGCACGTATTGGAAACACCATATATTTT CASSLARIGNTIYF
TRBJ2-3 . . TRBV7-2 TGTGCCAGCAGCCAAGAAAGGACAGATACGCAGTATTTT CASSQERTDTQYF
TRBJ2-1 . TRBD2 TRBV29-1 TGCAGCGTTGCCCGACTAGCGGGCCCGACCGGCGATGAGCAGTTCTTC CSVARLAGPTGDEQFF
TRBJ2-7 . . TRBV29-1 TGCAGCGTTGAGTCGGTGGGGGGCCCGGGAGTTTACGAGCAGTACTTC CSVESVGGPGVYEQYF
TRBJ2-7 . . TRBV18 TGTGCCAGCTCACCGGGACTGGACGTAGGGGAGCAGTACTTC CASSPGLDVGEQYF
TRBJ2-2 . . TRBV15 TGTGCCACCAGCAGAGATCAGGACACCGCGAACACCGGGGAGCTGTTTTTT CATSRDQDTANTGELFF
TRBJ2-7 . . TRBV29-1 TGCAGCGTTGCTGAGGGACGCTACGAGCAGTACTTC CSVAEGRYEQYF
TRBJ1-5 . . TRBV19 TGTGCCAGCGGTTTACAGCCCCAGCATTTT CASGLQPQHF
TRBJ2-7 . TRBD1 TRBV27 TGTGCCAGCAGTAATGGGGACAGCCACAGCGGCGAGCAGTACTTC CASSNGDSHSGEQYF
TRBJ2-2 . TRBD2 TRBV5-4 TGTGCCAGCAGCCCGCCCAGGAGCGGGGCTGACACCGGGGAGCTGTTTTTT CASSPPRSGADTGELFF
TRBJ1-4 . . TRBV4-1 TGCGCCAGCAGCCAAGTGAGTCTTAATGAAAAACTGTTTTTT CASSQVSLNEKLFF
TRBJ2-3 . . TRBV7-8 TGTGCCAGCAGCTTGGGTACTAGCAGGGCTGATACGCAGTATTTT CASSLGTSRADTQYF
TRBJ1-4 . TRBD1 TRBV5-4 TGTGCCAGCAGCTGGCAGGGGGTTAATGAAAAACTGTTTTTT CASSWQGVNEKLFF
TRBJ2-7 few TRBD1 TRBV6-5 TGTGCCAGCAGCCGTTCGGACAGGACCCCCTACGAGCAGTACTTC CASSRSDRTPYEQYF
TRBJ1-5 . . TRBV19 TGTGCCAGTTCGAACCGAGCGGGACACGATAGCAATCAGCCCCAGCATTTT CASSNRAGHDSNQPQHF
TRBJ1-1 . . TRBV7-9 TGTGCCAGCAGCTTTCAGGGGCTCGGGGTCACTGAAGCTTTCTTT CASSFQGLGVTEAFF
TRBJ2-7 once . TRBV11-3 TGTGCCAGCAGCCGAGGAAGTTTCTACGAGCAGTACTTC CASSRGSFYEQYF
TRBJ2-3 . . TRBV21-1 TGTGCCAGCAGCAAAGAAAGGACTAGCGGGGGAGCAGATACGCAGTATTTT CASSKERTSGGADTQYF
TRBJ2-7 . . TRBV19 TGTGCCAGCCGCACAGGTTATGGATCCTACGAGCAGTACTTC CASRTGYGSYEQYF
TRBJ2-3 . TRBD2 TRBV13 TGTGCCAGCAGCTCCCGACTAGCGGGGGCCCACTCAAGCACAGATACGCAGTATTTT CASSSRLAGAHSSTDTQYF
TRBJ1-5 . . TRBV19 TGTGCCAGTAGGAAACAAGGGGGGCTTGGGCAGCCCCAGCATTTT CASRKQGGLGQPQHF
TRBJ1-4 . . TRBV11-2 TGTGCCAGCACCCAACAGATGGCGGATGAAAAACTGTTTTTT CASTQQMADEKLFF
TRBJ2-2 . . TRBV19 TGTGCCAGTAGTGAAACTAGGCCGACCGGGGAGCTGTTTTTT CASSETRPTGELFF
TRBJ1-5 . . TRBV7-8 TGTGCCAGCAGCTTAGAGGGACATCAGCCCCAGCATTTT CASSLEGHQPQHF
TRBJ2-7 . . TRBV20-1 TGCAGTCCGTCCCAGGGCTACGAGCAGTACTTC CSPSQGYEQYF
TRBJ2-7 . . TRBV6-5 TGTGCCAGCAGTTATAAGGGTGGCAGCGAGCAGTACTTC CASSYKGGSEQYF
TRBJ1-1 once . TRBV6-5 TGTGCCAGCAGTTACCACACAGGTAGGGTGAACACTGAAGCTTTCTTT CASSYHTGRVNTEAFF
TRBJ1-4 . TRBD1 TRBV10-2 TGCGCCAGCAAGGGCACAGGGGGGCGGATGGCTAATGAAAAACTGTTTTTT CASKGTGGRMANEKLFF
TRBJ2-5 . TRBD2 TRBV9 TGTGCCAGCAGCCGCAGCGGGGGCCACCAAGAGACCCAGTACTTC CASSRSGGHQETQYF
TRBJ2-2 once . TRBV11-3 TGTGCCAGCAGCTCCTCGGACCTTTCTTCTCCAGACACCGGGGAGCTGTTTTTT CASSSSDLSSPDTGELFF
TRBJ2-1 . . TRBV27 TGTGCCAGCAGTCGACGACAGGCCCGAACCAACTACAATGAGCAGTTCTTC CASSRRQARTNYNEQFF
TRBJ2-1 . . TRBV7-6 TGTGCCAGCAGCCCAAAAGGACAGCCAATTCTCAATGAGCAGTTCTTC CASSPKGQPILNEQFF
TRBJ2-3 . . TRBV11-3 TGTGCCAGCAGCTTAGAGGGGGGCAGCACAGATACGCAGTATTTT CASSLEGGSTDTQYF
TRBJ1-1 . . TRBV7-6 TGTGCCAGCAGCGGGAGGGGGGTGAACACTGAAGCTTTCTTT CASSGRGVNTEAFF
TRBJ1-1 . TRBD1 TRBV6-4 TGTGCCAGCAAATCCGACAGGGTGAACACTGAAGCTTTCTTT CASKSDRVNTEAFF
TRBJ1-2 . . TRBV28 TGTGCCAGCAGTTTTAGTTCCTATGGCTACACCTTC CASSFSSYGYTF
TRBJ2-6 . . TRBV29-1 TGCAGCGTGTTGGGTCAGGGAACTGGGGCCAACGTCCTGACTTTC CSVLGQGTGANVLTF
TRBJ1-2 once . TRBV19 TGTGCCAGTAGTATTTTCGGGGGGCGTGTGTTTAATGGCTACACCTTC CASSIFGGRVFNGYTF
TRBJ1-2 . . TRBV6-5 TGTGCCAGCAGTTACTTTAGCGGGTATGGCTACACCTTC CASSYFSGYGYTF
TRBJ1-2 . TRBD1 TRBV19 TGTGCCAGTATCCCGGGACAGGGACACTATGGCTACACCTTC CASIPGQGHYGYTF
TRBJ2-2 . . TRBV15 TGTGCCACCAGCAGCGGATATCCGGGGGACCGGGGCGGGGAGCTGTTTTTT CATSSGYPGDRGGELFF
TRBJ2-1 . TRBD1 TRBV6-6 TGTGCCAGCAGTTCCGGGACAGGGGGTTACAATGAGCAGTTCTTC CASSSGTGGYNEQFF
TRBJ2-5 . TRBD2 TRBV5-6 TGTGCCAGCAGCTTCCCGTTTGGTAGCGGGGAACCGGGGTGGGAGACCCAGTACTTC CASSFPFGSGEPGWETQYF
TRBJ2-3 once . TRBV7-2 TGTGCCAGCAAGGTGAACTGGCAAGATACGCAGTATTTT CASKVNWQDTQYF
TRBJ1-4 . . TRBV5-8 TGTGCCAGCAGCTTCGGGACAATTGCAACTAATGAAAAACTGTTTTTT CASSFGTIATNEKLFF
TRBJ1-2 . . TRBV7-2 TGTGCCAGCAGCTTAGGGTGGGGCATGAACTATGGCTACACCTTC CASSLGWGMNYGYTF
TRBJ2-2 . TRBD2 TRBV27 TGTGCCAGCAGTTCACTCCGACTAGCGGGGGGGCTTGGTCTAAACACCGGGGAGCTGTTTTTT CASSSLRLAGGLGLNTGELFF
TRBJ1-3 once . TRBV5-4 TGTGCCAGCAGCTTGGAAGGGGAATACCCCGCACCGTACTCTGGAAACACCATATATTTT CASSLEGEYPAPYSGNTIYF
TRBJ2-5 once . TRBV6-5 TGTGCCAGCAGTTACTCGACAGACGGGGGAGAGACCCAGTACTTC CASSYSTDGGETQYF
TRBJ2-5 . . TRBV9 TGTGCCAGCAGCGTGGGGTTAGAAGAGACCCAGTACTTC CASSVGLEETQYF